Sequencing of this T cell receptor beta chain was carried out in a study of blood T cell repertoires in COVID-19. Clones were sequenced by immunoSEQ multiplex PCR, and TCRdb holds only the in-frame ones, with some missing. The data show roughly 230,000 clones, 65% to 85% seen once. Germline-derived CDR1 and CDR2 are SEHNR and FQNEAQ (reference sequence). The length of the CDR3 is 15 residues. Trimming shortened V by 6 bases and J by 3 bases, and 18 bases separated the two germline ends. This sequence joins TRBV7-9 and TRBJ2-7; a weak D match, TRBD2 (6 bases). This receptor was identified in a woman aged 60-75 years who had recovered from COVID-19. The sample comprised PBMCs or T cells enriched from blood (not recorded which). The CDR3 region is CASSPPRGTLYEQYF. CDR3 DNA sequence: TGTGCCAGCAGTCCGCCCCGGGGGACCCTCTACGAGCAGTACTTC.